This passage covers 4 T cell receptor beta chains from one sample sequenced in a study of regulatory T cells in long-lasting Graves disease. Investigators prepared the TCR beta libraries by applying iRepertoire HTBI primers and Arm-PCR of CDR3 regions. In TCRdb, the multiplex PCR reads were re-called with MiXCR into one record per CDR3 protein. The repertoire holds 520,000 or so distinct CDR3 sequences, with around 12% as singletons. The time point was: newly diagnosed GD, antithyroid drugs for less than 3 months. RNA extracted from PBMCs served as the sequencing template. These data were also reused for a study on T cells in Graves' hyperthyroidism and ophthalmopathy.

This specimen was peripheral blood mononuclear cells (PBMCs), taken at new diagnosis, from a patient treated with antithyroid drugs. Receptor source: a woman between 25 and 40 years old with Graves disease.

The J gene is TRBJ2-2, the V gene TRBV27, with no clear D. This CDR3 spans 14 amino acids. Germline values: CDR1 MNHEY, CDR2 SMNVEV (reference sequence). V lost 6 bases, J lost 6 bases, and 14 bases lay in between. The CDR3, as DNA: TGTGCCAGCAGCCTAGAGGCATTCTCCGGGGAGCTGTTTTTT. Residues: CASSLEAFSGELFF.

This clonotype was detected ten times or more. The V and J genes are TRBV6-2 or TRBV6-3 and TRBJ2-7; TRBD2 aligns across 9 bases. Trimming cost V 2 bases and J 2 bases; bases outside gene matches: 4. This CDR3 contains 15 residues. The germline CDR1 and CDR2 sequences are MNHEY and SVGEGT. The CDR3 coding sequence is TGTGCCAGCAGTTACGAGGCGGGAGGGGCCTACGAGCAGTACTTC. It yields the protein CASSYEAGGAYEQYF.

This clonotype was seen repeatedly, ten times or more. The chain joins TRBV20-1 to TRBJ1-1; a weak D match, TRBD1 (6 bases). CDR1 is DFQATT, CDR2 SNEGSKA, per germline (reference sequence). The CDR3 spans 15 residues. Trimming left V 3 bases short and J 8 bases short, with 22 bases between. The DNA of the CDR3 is TGCAGTGCTAGGAAAGGGGGGGGCAGGGGATCCGAAGCTTTCTTT. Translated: CSARKGGGRGSEAFF.

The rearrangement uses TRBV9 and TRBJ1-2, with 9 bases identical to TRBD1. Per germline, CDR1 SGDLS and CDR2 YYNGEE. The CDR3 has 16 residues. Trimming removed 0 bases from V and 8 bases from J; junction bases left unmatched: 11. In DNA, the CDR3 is TGTGCCAGCAGCGTAGGCCGGGACAGGGCTTCGAAAGGCTACACCTTC. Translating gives CASSVGRDRASKGYTF. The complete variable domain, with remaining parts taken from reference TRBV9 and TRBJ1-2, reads DSGVTQTPKHLITATGQRVTLRCSPRSGDLSVYWYQQSLDQGLQFLIQYYNGEERAKGNILERFSAQQFPDLHSELNLSSLELGDSALYFCASSVGRDRASKGYTFGSGTRLTVV.